The 10 T cell receptor beta chains below all came from one sample that was sequenced in a study of tumor-infiltrating lymphocytes in primary liver carcinoma. Starting material of 500 ng total RNA yielded TCR beta cDNA via a constant-region primer. Slightly modified ARM-PCR, run as three nested multiplex PCR rounds, produced the TCR beta libraries. TRBV1-TRBV30 forward and Cbeta reverse primers drove the first two roughly 10-cycle rounds. TCRdb re-called the multiplex PCR reads with MiXCR, one entry per CDR3 protein. Among 90,000 to 150,000 distinct CDR3 sequences listed, about two thirds were seen once. Co-extracted RNA and DNA came from roughly 21-30 mg of unsorted bulk tissue. The sample was tumor-adjacent normal liver tissue. The receptors stem from a woman between 55 and 75 years old with primary liver carcinoma and hepatitis B virus infection.

This chain joins TRBV5-6 and TRBJ2-7; the D is unclear. Trimming removed 2 bases at V and 3 bases at J, with 12 bases between. The length of the CDR3 is 14 residues. The germline CDR1 and CDR2 sequences are SGHDT and YYEEEE. CDR3 nucleotides: TGTGCCAGCAGCTTTCGGCAGGAAAGCTACGAGCAGTACTTC. Residues: CASSFRQESYEQYF.

V usage is TRBV7-8 and J usage is TRBJ1-2; D uncertain. The V and J ends lost 1 base and 1 base respectively, with 7 bases between them. Germline loops: CDR1 SGHVS, CDR2 FQNEAQ. The CDR3 is made up of 14 amino acids. CDR3 DNA sequence: TGTGCCAGCAGCTTAGACCGCTATAACTATGGCTACACCTTC. Its protein is CASSLDRYNYGYTF.

In regard to this clonotype: Because it lacks the conserved phenylalanine or tryptophan at the end, this CDR3 is likely a read error. The rearrangement joins TRBV5-1 to TRBJ2-1, with D uncertain. This CDR3 has 12 amino acids. From germline, CDR1 is SGHRS and CDR2 YFSETQ. CDR3 nucleotides: TGCGCCTGCAGCTTGAGTTACAATGAGCAGTTCCTC. Translation: CACSLSYNEQFL.

As concerns this clonotype: Mismatch with germline at one junction end may stem from a read error. The chain employs TRBV6-6 and TRBJ2-1, with D perhaps TRBD2 (5 bases). This CDR3 has 13 residues. CDR1 is MNHNY, CDR2 SVGAGI, per germline (reference sequence). The CDR3 loop reads CAISYGNVAPKFF. The CDR3 coding sequence is TGTGCCATCAGTTACGGGAACGTTGCACCCAAGTTCTTC.

With regard to this clonotype: At one end, the junction sequence differs from germline, possibly due to a read error. The V and J genes are TRBV6-5 and TRBJ2-6; D may be TRBD1 (5 bases). This CDR3 contains 19 residues. Germline CDR1 reads MNHEY; CDR2 reads SVGAGI. As DNA, the CDR3 is TGTGCCGGCAGTTACCGGACACGGGCCCGGTACTCTTGGGCCAACGTCCTGACTTTC. This encodes CAGSYRTRARYSWANVLTF.

This clonotype was seen ten or more times. This chain links TRBV5-1 with TRBJ2-2; weak D call: TRBD1 (6 bases). CDR3 size: 15 residues. Germline CDR1 is SGHRS and CDR2 is YFSETQ. Between the trimmed V and J ends, which lost 0 bases and 1 base, there was a span of 7 bases. The CDR3 DNA reads as TGCGCCAGCAGCTTGGAGACAGGGAACACCGGGGAGCTGTTTTTT. Translating it yields CASSLETGNTGELFF.

In regard to this clonotype: Relative to the germline gene, one junction end is altered; a read error may explain this. V is TRBV12-3 or TRBV12-4 and J is TRBJ1-5; TRBD1 agrees at 7 bases. CDR3 length: 15 residues. CDR3 loop: CASNLRQGSNRPQHF. The CDR3 DNA follows: TGTGCCAGCAATTTAAGACAGGGAAGCAATCGGCCCCAGCATTTT.

DNA for the CDR3: TGTGCTGGCACCTCGACAGGGCCCTCTGGAAACACCATATATTTT. Protein product: CAGTSTGPSGNTIYF. The chain is built from TRBV6-5 and TRBJ1-3, with 7 bases identical to TRBD1. CDR1 and CDR2 (germline): MNHEY, SVGAGI. CDR3 length equals 15 residues.

CDR3 residues: CASSFRGGIEAFF. DNA for the CDR3: TGTGCCAGCAGTTTTCGTGGTGGGATTGAAGCTTTCTTT. The chain has TRBV11-2 and TRBJ1-1, with D unclear. Germline V gene data show CDR1 as SGHAT and CDR2 as FQNNGV. The CDR3 length is 13 residues. The ends were cut back, 6 bases at V and 7 bases at J, with 15 bases in the middle.

For this clonotype: A read error may account for a junction end that differs from germline. The chain carries TRBV6-5 and TRBJ1-2; tentatively, D is TRBD1 (5 bases). Per germline, CDR1 MNHEY and CDR2 SVGAGI. CDR3 size: 13 residues. CDR3: CACSYGGSYSYTF. In nucleotides, the CDR3 is TGTGCCTGCAGTTACGGGGGATCCTATAGCTACACCTTC.